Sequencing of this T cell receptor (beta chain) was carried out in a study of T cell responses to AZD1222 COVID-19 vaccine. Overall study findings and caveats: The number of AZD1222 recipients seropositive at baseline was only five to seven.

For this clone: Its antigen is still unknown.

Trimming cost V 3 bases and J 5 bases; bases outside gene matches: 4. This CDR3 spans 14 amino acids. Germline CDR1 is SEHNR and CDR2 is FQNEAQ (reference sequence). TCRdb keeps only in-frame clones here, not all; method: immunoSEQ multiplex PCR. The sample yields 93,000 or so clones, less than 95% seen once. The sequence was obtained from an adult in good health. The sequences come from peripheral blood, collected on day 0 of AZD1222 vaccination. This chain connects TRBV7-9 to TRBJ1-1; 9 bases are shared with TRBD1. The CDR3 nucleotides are TGTGCCAGCAGCTTTACAGGGGGCGTTACTGAAGCTTTCTTT. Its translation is CASSFTGGVTEAFF.